Listed below are T cell receptor beta chains from one sample, sequenced in a study of CD8+ T cells in alopecia areata. The assay was immunoSEQ multiplex PCR, and TCRdb's table has in-frame clones only and misses some. The sample lists 69,000 or so clones; 50% to 75% were seen once. The material was CD8+ T cells sorted from blood, obtained at week 0. Receptor source: a human donor with alopecia areata. The CDR3 runs from the conserved cysteine through the conserved F or W. A D gene is named only where the DNA matches it firmly. Clone size appears in some rows only: once, few, many, or a class for an expanded clone.

D: .; V: TRBV5-6; size: .; J: TRBJ1-2; CDR3: CASSLAALSGYTF; DNA: TGTGCCAGCAGCTTGGCGGCACTCTCTGGCTACACCTTC
D: .; V: TRBV29-1; size: .; J: TRBJ1-4; CDR3: CSVVTANNEKLFF; DNA: TGCAGCGTTGTTACAGCCAATAATGAAAAACTGTTTTTT
D: .; V: TRBV27; size: .; J: TRBJ2-1; CDR3: CASSAGTSYNEQFF; DNA: TGTGCCAGCAGTGCGGGGACCTCCTACAATGAGCAGTTCTTC
D: .; V: TRBV29-1; size: .; J: TRBJ2-7; CDR3: CSVLGSGYEQYF; DNA: TGCAGCGTGCTCGGATCGGGGTACGAGCAGTACTTC
D: TRBD2; V: TRBV10-3; size: medium-sized; J: TRBJ2-7; CDR3: CAIRREGGRNVYEQYF; DNA: TGTGCCATCAGGCGGGAGGGGGGCAGGAATGTTTACGAGCAGTACTTC
D: .; V: TRBV7-9; size: many; J: TRBJ2-2; CDR3: CASTETNTGELFF; DNA: TGTGCCAGCACAGAGACTAACACCGGGGAGCTGTTTTTT
D: TRBD2; V: TRBV30; size: .; J: TRBJ2-7; CDR3: CAWSPWTSGNYEQYF; DNA: TGTGCCTGGAGTCCCTGGACTAGCGGGAACTACGAGCAGTACTTC
D: .; V: TRBV29-1; size: .; J: TRBJ2-7; CDR3: CSVEGRGPYEQYF; DNA: TGCAGCGTTGAGGGACGCGGGCCCTACGAGCAGTACTTC
D: .; V: TRBV7-6; size: .; J: TRBJ2-4; CDR3: CASSLGQGLNIQYF; DNA: TGTGCCAGCAGCTTAGGGCAGGGCTTAAACATTCAGTACTTC
D: TRBD2; V: TRBV2; size: .; J: TRBJ2-1; CDR3: CASSPSGGSYNEQFF; DNA: TGTGCCAGCAGTCCGTCGGGGGGCTCCTACAATGAGCAGTTCTTC
D: .; V: TRBV5-1; size: .; J: TRBJ1-1; CDR3: CASSFFGSEAFF; DNA: TGCGCCAGCAGCTTTTTTGGGTCCGAAGCTTTCTTT
D: TRBD2; V: TRBV5-1; size: .; J: TRBJ2-7; CDR3: CASSLASGGNYEQYF; DNA: TGCGCCAGCAGCTTGGCCAGCGGGGGAAACTACGAGCAGTACTTC
D: .; V: TRBV7-9; size: .; J: TRBJ1-2; CDR3: CASSLSTGGNNYGYTF; DNA: TGTGCCAGCAGCTTAAGCACAGGAGGAAACAACTATGGCTACACCTTC
D: TRBD2; V: TRBV29-1; size: .; J: TRBJ2-1; CDR3: CSVEPSGGSYNEQFF; DNA: TGCAGCGTTGAGCCTAGCGGGGGTTCCTACAATGAGCAGTTCTTC
D: .; V: TRBV2; size: .; J: TRBJ2-1; CDR3: CASSEVEQPDNEQFF; DNA: TGTGCCAGCAGTGAGGTTGAGCAGCCCGACAATGAGCAGTTCTTC
D: .; V: TRBV29-1; size: once; J: TRBJ2-3; CDR3: CSVGPGVRDFTDTQYF; DNA: TGCAGCGTTGGGCCGGGAGTCAGGGACTTCACAGATACGCAGTATTTT
D: .; V: TRBV5-4; size: .; J: TRBJ2-1; CDR3: CASREGLNEQFF; DNA: TGTGCCAGCAGGGAGGGGTTGAATGAGCAGTTCTTC
D: .; V: TRBV6-5; size: .; J: TRBJ1-1; CDR3: CASSVGVNTEAFF; DNA: TGTGCCAGCAGTGTAGGGGTGAACACTGAAGCTTTCTTT
D: .; V: TRBV19; size: few; J: TRBJ1-5; CDR3: CASSILLHQPQHF; DNA: TGTGCCAGTAGTATACTGCTCCATCAGCCCCAGCATTTT
D: .; V: TRBV27; size: .; J: TRBJ1-5; CDR3: CASSLNPGNQPQHF; DNA: TGTGCCAGCAGTTTAAACCCCGGAAATCAGCCCCAGCATTTT
D: .; V: TRBV28; size: few; J: TRBJ1-1; CDR3: CASSLGLTIEAFF; DNA: TGTGCCAGCAGTTTAGGGCTGACGATCGAAGCTTTCTTT
D: TRBD2; V: TRBV29-1; size: .; J: TRBJ2-3; CDR3: CSVESGRATDTQYF; DNA: TGCAGCGTTGAGAGCGGGAGGGCCACAGATACGCAGTATTTT
D: .; V: TRBV27; size: .; J: TRBJ1-5; CDR3: CASSLGGTPQPQHF; DNA: TGTGCCAGCAGTTTGGGAGGGACCCCTCAGCCCCAGCATTTT
D: .; V: TRBV6-1; size: few; J: TRBJ1-4; CDR3: CASSQGEHEKLFF; DNA: TGTGCCAGCTCTCAGGGAGAGCATGAAAAACTGTTTTTT
D: .; V: TRBV4-1; size: .; J: TRBJ1-4; CDR3: CASSQEDGSYNEKLFF; DNA: TGCGCCAGCAGCCAAGAAGACGGGTCCTATAATGAAAAACTGTTTTTT
D: .; V: TRBV2; size: few; J: TRBJ2-7; CDR3: CASSEATRGPYEQYF; DNA: TGTGCCAGCAGTGAAGCGACCCGGGGACCCTACGAGCAGTACTTC
D: TRBD1; V: TRBV13; size: .; J: TRBJ2-2; CDR3: CASSSRVGQGLSGELFF; DNA: TGTGCCAGCAGCTCGCGCGTGGGACAGGGGTTATCCGGGGAGCTGTTTTTT
D: .; V: TRBV11-2; size: .; J: TRBJ1-3; CDR3: CASSLGWSDSGNTIYF; DNA: TGTGCCAGCAGCTTAGGGTGGTCAGACTCTGGAAACACCATATATTTT
D: .; V: TRBV4-1; size: .; J: TRBJ1-2; CDR3: CASSHRFGDGYTF; DNA: TGCGCCAGCAGCCACCGGTTTGGGGATGGCTACACCTTC
D: .; V: TRBV6-5; size: .; J: TRBJ2-1; CDR3: CASSYSGLAPYNEQFF; DNA: TGTGCCAGCAGTTACTCGGGTTTAGCCCCATACAATGAGCAGTTCTTC
D: TRBD2; V: TRBV4-1; size: .; J: TRBJ2-1; CDR3: CASSLQRDGSSYNEQFF; DNA: TGCGCCAGCAGCCTCCAGCGGGATGGGTCCTCCTACAATGAGCAGTTCTTC
D: .; V: TRBV25-1; size: .; J: TRBJ2-2; CDR3: CASGEIANTGELFF; DNA: TGTGCCAGCGGTGAGATAGCGAACACCGGGGAGCTGTTTTTT
D: .; V: TRBV29-1; size: .; J: TRBJ1-2; CDR3: CSVDKVYRDYTF; DNA: TGCAGCGTTGACAAGGTTTATAGGGACTACACCTTC
D: .; V: TRBV5-1; size: few; J: TRBJ2-5; CDR3: CASSAWTAGETQYF; DNA: TGCGCCAGCAGCGCATGGACAGCTGGAGAGACCCAGTACTTC
D: TRBD1; V: TRBV7-8; size: .; J: TRBJ1-5; CDR3: CASSLDRTGYSNQPQHF; DNA: TGTGCCAGCAGCTTAGATAGGACAGGCTATAGCAATCAGCCCCAGCATTTT
D: .; V: TRBV29-1; size: few; J: TRBJ2-5; CDR3: CSVEGDTGETQYF; DNA: TGCAGCGTTGAAGGCGACACGGGAGAGACCCAGTACTTC
D: .; V: TRBV4-1; size: .; J: TRBJ1-1; CDR3: CASSQGGNPGVNTEAFF; DNA: TGCGCCAGCAGCCAAGGGGGAAATCCTGGGGTGAACACTGAAGCTTTCTTT
D: .; V: TRBV29-1; size: .; J: TRBJ2-1; CDR3: CSGDGRQGRDNEQFF; DNA: TGCAGCGGAGATGGGAGACAGGGGAGGGACAATGAGCAGTTCTTC
D: .; V: TRBV4-2; size: medium-sized; J: TRBJ2-7; CDR3: CASSQDQEGGRGQYF; DNA: TGTGCCAGCAGCCAAGATCAAGAGGGGGGAAGGGGGCAGTACTTC
D: .; V: TRBV5-6; size: .; J: TRBJ2-7; CDR3: CASSADGTYEQYF; DNA: TGTGCCAGCAGTGCGGACGGAACCTACGAGCAGTACTTC
D: TRBD2; V: TRBV29-1; size: few; J: TRBJ2-2; CDR3: CSVGAGEGGELFF; DNA: TGCAGCGTTGGGGCGGGGGAAGGCGGGGAGCTGTTTTTT
D: .; V: TRBV7-2; size: .; J: TRBJ2-6; CDR3: CASSLVGISGANVLTF; DNA: TGTGCCAGCAGCTTAGTGGGGATCTCTGGGGCCAACGTCCTGACTTTC
D: .; V: TRBV27; size: .; J: TRBJ2-7; CDR3: CASTQAGAYYEQYF; DNA: TGTGCCAGCACCCAGGCAGGCGCCTACTACGAGCAGTACTTC
D: .; V: TRBV7-9; size: .; J: TRBJ1-1; CDR3: CASSLGAGRGTEAFF; DNA: TGTGCCAGCAGCTTAGGGGCAGGGAGGGGCACTGAAGCTTTCTTT
D: .; V: TRBV7-2; size: .; J: TRBJ1-1; CDR3: CASSSSLNTEAFF; DNA: TGTGCCAGCAGCTCAAGTCTGAACACTGAAGCTTTCTTT
D: .; V: TRBV9; size: .; J: TRBJ2-7; CDR3: CASSVRELEQYF; DNA: TGTGCCAGCAGCGTCCGGGAATTGGAGCAGTACTTC
D: TRBD2; V: TRBV4-3; size: .; J: TRBJ2-7; CDR3: CASSQDAGRDEQYF; DNA: TGCGCCAGCAGCCAAGATGCAGGGAGGGACGAGCAGTACTTC
D: .; V: TRBV27; size: .; J: TRBJ1-1; CDR3: CASSLWGLNTEAFF; DNA: TGTGCCAGCAGTCTTTGGGGCTTGAACACTGAAGCTTTCTTT
D: .; V: TRBV7-9; size: .; J: TRBJ2-7; CDR3: CASSLGWDEQYF; DNA: TGTGCCAGCAGCTTAGGCTGGGACGAGCAGTACTTC
D: .; V: TRBV25-1; size: .; J: TRBJ1-1; CDR3: CASSEGGATEAFF; DNA: TGTGCCAGCAGTGAAGGAGGGGCCACTGAAGCTTTCTTT
D: .; V: TRBV15; size: few; J: TRBJ2-5; CDR3: CATSRVNPQETQYF; DNA: TGTGCCACCAGCAGAGTTAACCCACAAGAGACCCAGTACTTC
D: TRBD2; V: TRBV9; size: .; J: TRBJ2-1; CDR3: CASSVAGLAGGDYNEQFF; DNA: TGTGCCAGCAGCGTAGCGGGACTAGCGGGAGGAGACTACAATGAGCAGTTCTTC
D: .; V: TRBV2; size: .; J: TRBJ1-6; CDR3: CARGPNSPLHF; DNA: TGTGCCCGCGGTCCCAATTCACCCCTCCACTTT
D: .; V: TRBV4-3; size: .; J: TRBJ1-2; CDR3: CASSQVRSGAYGYTF; DNA: TGCGCCAGCAGCCAAGTCCGATCAGGGGCCTATGGCTACACCTTC
D: .; V: TRBV4-3; size: .; J: TRBJ2-7; CDR3: CASSQDGPSSYEQYF; DNA: TGCGCCAGCAGCCAAGACGGGCCAAGCTCCTACGAGCAGTACTTC
D: .; V: TRBV4-1; size: .; J: TRBJ1-1; CDR3: CASSSPGNNTEAFF; DNA: TGCGCCAGCAGTAGCCCGGGAAATAACACTGAAGCTTTCTTT
D: .; V: TRBV7-6; size: .; J: TRBJ1-1; CDR3: CASSPEYTEAFF; DNA: TGTGCCAGCAGCCCCGAGTACACTGAAGCTTTCTTT